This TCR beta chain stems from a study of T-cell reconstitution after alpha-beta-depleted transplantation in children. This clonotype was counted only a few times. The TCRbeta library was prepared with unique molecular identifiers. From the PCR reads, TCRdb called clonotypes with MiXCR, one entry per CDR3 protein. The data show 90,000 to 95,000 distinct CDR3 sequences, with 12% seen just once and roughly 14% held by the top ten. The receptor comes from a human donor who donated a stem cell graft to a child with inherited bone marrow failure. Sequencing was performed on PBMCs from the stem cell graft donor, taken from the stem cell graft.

CDR3 sequence: CASSLAATADTQYF. CDR3 nucleotide sequence: TGTGCCAGCAGCTTAGCTGCGACGGCAGATACGCAGTATTTT. The chain employs TRBV7-3 and TRBJ2-3; D remains ambiguous. CDR1 is SGHTA, CDR2 FQGTGA, per germline. V lost 2 bases to trimming and J lost 4 bases, with 10 bases between them. CDR3 length equals 14 residues.